This T cell receptor beta chain was captured in a study of shared clonotypes between healthy human individuals. Trimming removed 2 bases from V and 0 bases from J, with 6 bases in between. The CDR3 sequence is 14 residues long. Germline CDR1 reads LGHNT; CDR2 reads FRNRAP. Clones were sequenced by immunoSEQ multiplex PCR, and TCRdb holds only the in-frame ones, with some missing. The repertoire holds around 1.1 million clones, with 75% to 80% as singletons. This chain connects TRBV12-5 to TRBJ2-3; D uncertain. This TCR was sampled from a man between 18 and 29 years old in good health. Some clones in this sample may be carry-over from other donors' samples. The sample taken for sequencing was memory CD4+ T cells from PBMCs. Sample subset: CD45RA-negative fraction. The CDR3: CASGLSGSTDTQYF. CDR3 DNA sequence: TGTGCTAGTGGTTTGAGTGGGAGCACAGATACGCAGTATTTT.